The entry below describes one T cell receptor beta chain. Its antigen is still unknown. Trimming left V 0 bases short and J 4 bases short, with 8 bases between. Germline V gene lookup returns CDR1 SGDLS and CDR2 YYNGEE. CDR3 length: 14 residues. Data came from immunoSEQ multiplex PCR; TCRdb stores just in-frame clones and leaves some out. The sample carries about 40,000 clones, over 70% recorded once. This entry belongs to a study of PD-1 blockade in classical Hodgkin lymphoma. Regarding the study as a whole: Causes of the repertoire differences remain undefined, possibly disease activity or prior therapy. CD4+ but not CD8+ TCR diversity rose significantly by C4D1. The diversity seen at baseline in complete responders resembled that of newly diagnosed patients.

All patients relapsed after autologous stem cell transplantation, and brentuximab vedotin exposure varied. Progressive disease, partial response or complete response was each patient's best response. This material consisted of peripheral blood mononuclear cells (PBMCs), taken at baseline. This TCR was recovered from a human donor with classical Hodgkin lymphoma. V usage is TRBV9 and J usage is TRBJ2-4, with D unclear. The CDR3 DNA reads TGTGCCAGCAGCGTAGATGACCGGAAAAACATTCAGTACTTC. This encodes CASSVDDRKNIQYF.